A selection of T cell receptor beta chains follows, all from one sample in a study of T cell responses to AZD1222 COVID-19 vaccine. Measured with immunoSEQ multiplex PCR; TCRdb has only the in-frame clones, and not every one. The repertoire has 150,000 to 200,000 clones, 80% to 95% of them found once; the top ten carry roughly 2.3%. Sample: peripheral blood, taken on day 0 of AZD1222 vaccination. Source of these receptors: an adult in good health. Both conserved end residues are part of each CDR3. The order of the fields is J gene, D gene, clone size, V gene, CDR3 protein, CDR3 DNA. D genes are given only for firm matches. Part of the rows lack a size; the others show once, few, many or a class for expanded clones.

J: TRBJ2-1; D: TRBD2; size: few; V: TRBV7-2; CDR3: CASSYHLAGVVNEQFF; DNA: TGTGCCAGCAGCTACCACTTAGCGGGAGTGGTCAATGAGCAGTTCTTC
J: TRBJ1-1; D: TRBD1; size: .; V: TRBV4-3; CDR3: CASSRSGQGNTEAFF; DNA: TGCGCCAGCAGCCGGTCGGGACAGGGGAACACTGAAGCTTTCTTT
J: TRBJ1-5; D: .; size: .; V: TRBV3-1/TRBV3-2; CDR3: CASSQPGKGNQPQHF; DNA: TGTGCCAGCAGCCAACCAGGGAAGGGCAATCAGCCCCAGCATTTT
J: TRBJ2-3; D: .; size: few; V: TRBV7-2; CDR3: CASSPRADTQYF; DNA: TGTGCCAGCAGCCCTAGGGCAGATACGCAGTATTTT
J: TRBJ1-1; D: .; size: .; V: TRBV6-5; CDR3: CASSLDRAREAFF; DNA: TGTGCCAGCAGTCTTGACCGGGCGAGAGAAGCTTTCTTT
J: TRBJ2-1; D: TRBD1; size: .; V: TRBV18; CDR3: CASSNSGTGGGDEQFF; DNA: TGTGCCAGCTCAAACTCCGGGACAGGGGGCGGGGATGAGCAGTTCTTC
J: TRBJ2-5; D: .; size: .; V: TRBV2; CDR3: CASSEAVETQYF; DNA: TGTGCCAGCAGTGAAGCGGTAGAGACCCAGTACTTC
J: TRBJ1-6; D: TRBD1; size: .; V: TRBV5-5; CDR3: CASSKGTGDVSPLHF; DNA: TGTGCCAGCAGCAAAGGGACAGGGGATGTTTCACCCCTCCACTTT
J: TRBJ1-4; D: TRBD1; size: .; V: TRBV24-1; CDR3: CATSDPTGSNEKLFF; DNA: TGTGCCACCAGTGACCCGACAGGGTCTAATGAAAAACTGTTTTTT
J: TRBJ1-1; D: TRBD1; size: .; V: TRBV28; CDR3: CATAGGGTEAFF; DNA: TGTGCCACCGCAGGGGGCGGCACTGAAGCTTTCTTT
J: TRBJ2-3; D: .; size: .; V: TRBV2; CDR3: CARRGGAFPTDTQYF; DNA: TGTGCCAGGAGGGGGGGGGCCTTTCCCACAGATACGCAGTATTTT
J: TRBJ2-1; D: .; size: .; V: TRBV15; CDR3: CATSRGTQNEQFF; DNA: TGTGCCACCAGCAGAGGCACACAAAATGAGCAGTTCTTC
J: TRBJ2-7; D: TRBD1; size: .; V: TRBV2; CDR3: CASSPDRGNSYEQYF; DNA: TGTGCCAGCAGTCCGGACAGGGGGAACTCCTACGAGCAGTACTTC
J: TRBJ1-5; D: .; size: once; V: TRBV27; CDR3: CASSTYSNQPQHF; DNA: TGTGCCAGCAGCACCTATAGCAATCAGCCCCAGCATTTT
J: TRBJ1-1; D: .; size: .; V: TRBV6-1; CDR3: CASSETPWQPEAFF; DNA: TGTGCCAGCAGTGAAACCCCCTGGCAGCCTGAAGCTTTCTTT
J: TRBJ1-3; D: TRBD1; size: .; V: TRBV6-5; CDR3: CASSSGGTFGNTIYF; DNA: TGTGCCAGCAGTTCAGGGGGCACATTTGGAAACACCATATATTTT
J: TRBJ2-3; D: TRBD2; size: .; V: TRBV5-1; CDR3: CASSSLAGGNTDTQYF; DNA: TGCGCCAGCAGTTCCCTAGCGGGGGGGAACACAGATACGCAGTATTTT
J: TRBJ2-1; D: .; size: .; V: TRBV27; CDR3: CASSPKTGVGSYNEQFF; DNA: TGTGCCAGCAGTCCCAAGACAGGTGTCGGCTCCTACAATGAGCAGTTCTTC
J: TRBJ2-1; D: .; size: once; V: TRBV5-4; CDR3: CASSLVGNYNEQFF; DNA: TGTGCCAGCAGCTTGGTAGGGAACTACAATGAGCAGTTCTTC
J: TRBJ2-3; D: TRBD1; size: once; V: TRBV5-4; CDR3: CASSQGGQGAYTQYF; DNA: TGTGCCAGCAGCCAGGGGGGACAGGGGGCGTATACGCAGTATTTT
J: TRBJ2-7; D: .; size: few; V: TRBV5-4; CDR3: CASGSESYEQYF; DNA: TGTGCCAGCGGATCGGAGAGCTACGAGCAGTACTTC
J: TRBJ2-2; D: TRBD2; size: once; V: TRBV18; CDR3: CASSPEAGGPGELFF; DNA: TGTGCCAGCTCACCCGAGGCGGGAGGACCCGGGGAGCTGTTTTTT
J: TRBJ2-7; D: .; size: .; V: TRBV28; CDR3: CASSPPFKEESSF; DNA: TGTGCCAGCAGCCCACCGTTTAAGGAAGAATCGAGCTTC
J: TRBJ1-2; D: .; size: .; V: TRBV27; CDR3: CASSLSPTTYGYTF; DNA: TGTGCCAGCAGTTTATCGCCAACCACCTATGGCTACACCTTC
J: TRBJ1-3; D: .; size: .; V: TRBV7-2; CDR3: CASSLAVGAAGNTIYF; DNA: TGTGCCAGCAGCTTAGCGGTAGGGGCGGCTGGAAACACCATATATTTT
J: TRBJ2-5; D: .; size: .; V: TRBV7-8; CDR3: CASSSGEGWGETQYF; DNA: TGTGCCAGCAGCTCCGGAGAGGGGTGGGGGGAGACCCAGTACTTC
J: TRBJ1-6; D: .; size: .; V: TRBV25-1; CDR3: CASRAGHRAPLHF; DNA: TGTGCCAGCAGGGCGGGGCATCGCGCACCCCTCCACTTT
J: TRBJ2-5; D: .; size: .; V: TRBV2; CDR3: CASGGAGSAQYF; DNA: TGTGCCAGCGGGGGGGCCGGTTCGGCCCAGTACTTC
J: TRBJ2-7; D: .; size: .; V: TRBV28; CDR3: CASSSPFTQGTEGEQYF; DNA: TGTGCCAGCAGTTCGCCATTCACACAGGGCACCGAGGGCGAGCAGTACTTC
J: TRBJ1-3; D: TRBD1; size: .; V: TRBV7-3; CDR3: CASSAGQANSGNTIYF; DNA: TGTGCCAGCAGCGCAGGACAGGCTAACTCTGGAAACACCATATATTTT
J: TRBJ1-6; D: .; size: .; V: TRBV15; CDR3: CATSGGQNSPLHF; DNA: TGTGCCACCAGCGGCGGACAGAATTCACCCCTCCACTTT
J: TRBJ1-1; D: .; size: .; V: TRBV19; CDR3: CASSIVGVEAFF; DNA: TGTGCCAGTAGTATAGTGGGGGTGGAAGCTTTCTTT